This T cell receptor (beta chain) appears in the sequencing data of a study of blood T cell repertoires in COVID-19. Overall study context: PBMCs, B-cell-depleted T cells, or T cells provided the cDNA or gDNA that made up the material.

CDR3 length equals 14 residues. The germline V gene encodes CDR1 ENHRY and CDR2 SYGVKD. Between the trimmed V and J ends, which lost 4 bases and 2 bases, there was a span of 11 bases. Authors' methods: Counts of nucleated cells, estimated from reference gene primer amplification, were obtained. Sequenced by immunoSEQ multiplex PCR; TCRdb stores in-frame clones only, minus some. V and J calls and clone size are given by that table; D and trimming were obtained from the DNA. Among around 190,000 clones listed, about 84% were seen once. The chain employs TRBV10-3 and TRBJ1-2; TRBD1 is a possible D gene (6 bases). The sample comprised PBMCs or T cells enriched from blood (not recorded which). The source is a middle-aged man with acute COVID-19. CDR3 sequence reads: CAISGFTGNYGYTF. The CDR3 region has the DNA TGTGCCATCAGTGGATTTACAGGGAACTATGGCTACACCTTC.